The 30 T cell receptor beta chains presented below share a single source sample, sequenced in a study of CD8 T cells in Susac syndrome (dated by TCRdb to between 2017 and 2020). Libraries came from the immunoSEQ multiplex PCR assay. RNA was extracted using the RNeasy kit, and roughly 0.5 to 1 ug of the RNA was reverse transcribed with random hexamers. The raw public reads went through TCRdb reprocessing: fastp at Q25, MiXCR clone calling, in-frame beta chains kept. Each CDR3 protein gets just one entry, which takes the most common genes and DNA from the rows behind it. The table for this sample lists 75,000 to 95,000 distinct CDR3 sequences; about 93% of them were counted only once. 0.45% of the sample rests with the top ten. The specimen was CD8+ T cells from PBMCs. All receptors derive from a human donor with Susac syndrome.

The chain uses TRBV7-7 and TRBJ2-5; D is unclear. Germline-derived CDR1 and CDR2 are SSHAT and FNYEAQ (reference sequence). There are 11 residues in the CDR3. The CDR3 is CAVRQQETQYF. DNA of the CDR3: TGTGCTGTCCGACAACAGGAGACCCAGTACTTC. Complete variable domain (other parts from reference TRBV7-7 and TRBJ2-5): GAGVSQSPRYKVTKRGQDVTLRCDPISSHATLYWYQQALGQGPEFLTYFNYEAQPDKSGLPSDRFSAERPEGSISTLTIQRTEQRDSAMYRCAVRQQETQYFGPGTRLLVL.

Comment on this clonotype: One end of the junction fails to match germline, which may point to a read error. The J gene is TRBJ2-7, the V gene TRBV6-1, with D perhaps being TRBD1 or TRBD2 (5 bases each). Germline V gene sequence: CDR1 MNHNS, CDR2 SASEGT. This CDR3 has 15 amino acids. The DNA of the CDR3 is TGTGCCAGCAGTCAAGCGGCAGGGAGAGGCTACGAGCAGTACTTC. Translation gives CASSQAAGRGYEQYF.

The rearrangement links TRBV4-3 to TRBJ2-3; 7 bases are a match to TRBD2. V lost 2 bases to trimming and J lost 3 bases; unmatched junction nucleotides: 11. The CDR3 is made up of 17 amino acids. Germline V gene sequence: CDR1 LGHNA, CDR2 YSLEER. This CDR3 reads CASSQRPAGDETDTQYF. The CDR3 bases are TGCGCCAGCAGCCAACGGCCGGCGGGAGACGAAACAGATACGCAGTATTTT.

The CDR3 here is CASRLAGENEQFF. The CDR3, as DNA: TGTGCCAGTCGACTAGCAGGTGAGAATGAGCAGTTCTTC. The chain joins TRBV19 to TRBJ2-1, with 7 bases that match TRBD2. V lost 8 bases, J lost 7 bases, and 8 bases stayed unmatched. The CDR3 is made up of 13 amino acids. Germline values: CDR1 LNHDA, CDR2 SQIVND (reference sequence).

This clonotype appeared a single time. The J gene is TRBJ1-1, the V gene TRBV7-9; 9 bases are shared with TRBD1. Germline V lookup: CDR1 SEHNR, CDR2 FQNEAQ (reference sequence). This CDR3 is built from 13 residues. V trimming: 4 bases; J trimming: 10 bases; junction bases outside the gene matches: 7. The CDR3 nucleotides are TGTGCCAGCAGCTATTTCTCACAGGGGGCAGCTTTCTTT. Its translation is CASSYFSQGAAFF.

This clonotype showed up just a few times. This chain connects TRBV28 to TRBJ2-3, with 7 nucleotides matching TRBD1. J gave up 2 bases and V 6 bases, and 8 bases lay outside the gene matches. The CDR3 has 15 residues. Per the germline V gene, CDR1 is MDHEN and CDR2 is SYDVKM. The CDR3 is CASSRDRVDTDTQYF. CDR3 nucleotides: TGTGCCAGCAGCCGAGACAGGGTGGACACAGATACGCAGTATTTT.

The CDR3 bases are TGTGCCAGTAGTATGACTGCGGGAGTATGGGAGACCCAGTACTTC. Protein product: CASSMTAGVWETQYF. This chain links TRBV19 with TRBJ2-5; 7 nucleotides match TRBD2. Trimming took 3 bases from V and 5 from J; bases not matched to a gene: 9. This CDR3 is 15 amino acids long. CDR1 is LNHDA, CDR2 SQIVND, per germline (reference sequence).

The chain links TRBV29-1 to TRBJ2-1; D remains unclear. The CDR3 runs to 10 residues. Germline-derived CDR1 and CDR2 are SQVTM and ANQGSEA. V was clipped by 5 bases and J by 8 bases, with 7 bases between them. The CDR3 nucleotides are TGCAGCGTTATCTTGGATGAGCAGTTCTTC. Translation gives CSVILDEQFF.

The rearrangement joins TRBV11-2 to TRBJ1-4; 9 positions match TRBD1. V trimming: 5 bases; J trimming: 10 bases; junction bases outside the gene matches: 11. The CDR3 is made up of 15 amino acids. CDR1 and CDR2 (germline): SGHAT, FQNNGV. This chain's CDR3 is CASSRTGTGNGKLFF. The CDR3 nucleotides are TGTGCCAGCAGCCGAACCGGGACAGGGAACGGAAAACTGTTTTTT.

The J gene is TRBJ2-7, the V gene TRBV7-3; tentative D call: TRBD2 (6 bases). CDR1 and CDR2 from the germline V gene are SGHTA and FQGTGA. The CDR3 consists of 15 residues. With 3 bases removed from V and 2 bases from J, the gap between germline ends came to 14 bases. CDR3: CASSLGLGPTYEQYF. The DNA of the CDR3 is TGTGCCAGCAGCTTGGGACTGGGGCCTACCTACGAGCAGTACTTC.

Written as DNA, the CDR3 is TGCAGCGTTGTTCTACAGGGGGTAGCTTTCTTT. This gives the protein CSVVLQGVAFF. The V gene is TRBV29-1, the J gene TRBJ1-1; TRBD1 matches 8 bases. Germline CDR1 and CDR2: SQVTM and ANQGSEA. CDR3 length equals 11 residues. After removal of 4 bases from V and 10 bases from J, the junction contained 5 bases not matched to a gene. The whole variable domain, filled in from reference TRBV29-1 and TRBJ1-1, reads SAVISQKPSRDICQRGTSLTIQCQVDSQVTMMFWYRQQPGQSLTLIATANQGSEATYESGFVIDKFPISRPNLTFSTLTVSNMSPEDSSIYLCSVVLQGVAFFGQGTRLTVV.

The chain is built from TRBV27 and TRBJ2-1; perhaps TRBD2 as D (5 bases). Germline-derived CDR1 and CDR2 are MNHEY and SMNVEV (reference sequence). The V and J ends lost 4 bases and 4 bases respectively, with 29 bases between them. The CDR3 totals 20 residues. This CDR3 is CASSSRPALKLGPPYNEQFF. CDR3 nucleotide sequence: TGTGCCAGCAGTTCAAGACCTGCTCTGAAACTAGGGCCGCCTTACAATGAGCAGTTCTTC.

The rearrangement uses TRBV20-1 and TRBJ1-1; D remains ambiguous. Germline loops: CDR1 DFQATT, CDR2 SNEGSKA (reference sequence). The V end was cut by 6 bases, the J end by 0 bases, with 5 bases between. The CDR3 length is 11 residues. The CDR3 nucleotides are TGCAGTGCCATTTTGAACACTGAAGCTTTCTTT. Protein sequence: CSAILNTEAFF.

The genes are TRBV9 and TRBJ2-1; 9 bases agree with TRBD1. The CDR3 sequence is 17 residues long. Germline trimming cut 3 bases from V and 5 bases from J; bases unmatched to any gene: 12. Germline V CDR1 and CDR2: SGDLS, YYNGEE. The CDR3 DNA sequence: TGTGCCAGCAGCGGACGGACAGGGGAGAGGGGGAACAATGAGCAGTTCTTC. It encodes CASSGRTGERGNNEQFF.

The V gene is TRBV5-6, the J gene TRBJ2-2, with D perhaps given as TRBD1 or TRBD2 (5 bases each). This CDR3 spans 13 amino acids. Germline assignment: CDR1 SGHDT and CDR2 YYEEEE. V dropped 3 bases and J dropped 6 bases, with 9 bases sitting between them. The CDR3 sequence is CASSSGRPGELFF. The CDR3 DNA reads TGTGCCAGCAGCTCGGGGCGACCCGGGGAGCTGTTTTTT. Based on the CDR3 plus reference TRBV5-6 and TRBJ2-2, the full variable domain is DAGVTQSPTHLIKTRGQQVTLRCSPKSGHDTVSWYQQALGQGPQFIFQYYEEEERQRGNFPDRFSGHQFPNYSSELNVNALLLGDSALYLCASSSGRPGELFFGEGSRLTVL.

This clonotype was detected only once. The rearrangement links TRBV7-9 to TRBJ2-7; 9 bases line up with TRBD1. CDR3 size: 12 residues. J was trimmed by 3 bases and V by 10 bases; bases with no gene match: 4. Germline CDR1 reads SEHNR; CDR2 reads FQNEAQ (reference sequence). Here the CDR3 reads CAIPGQGYEQYF. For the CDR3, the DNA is TGTGCCATTCCGGGACAGGGCTACGAGCAGTACTTC.

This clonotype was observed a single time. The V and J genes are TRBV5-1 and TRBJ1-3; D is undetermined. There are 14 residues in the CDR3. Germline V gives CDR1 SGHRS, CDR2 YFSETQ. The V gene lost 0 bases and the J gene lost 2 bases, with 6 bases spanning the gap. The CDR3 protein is CASSLGLTGNTIYF. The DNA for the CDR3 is TGCGCCAGCAGCTTGGGACTGACTGGAAACACCATATATTTT.

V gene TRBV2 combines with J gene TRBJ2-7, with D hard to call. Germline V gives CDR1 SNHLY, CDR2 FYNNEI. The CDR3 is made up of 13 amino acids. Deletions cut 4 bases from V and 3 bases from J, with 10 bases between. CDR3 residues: CASSVSTFYEQYF. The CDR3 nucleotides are TGTGCCAGCAGTGTATCCACCTTCTACGAGCAGTACTTC.

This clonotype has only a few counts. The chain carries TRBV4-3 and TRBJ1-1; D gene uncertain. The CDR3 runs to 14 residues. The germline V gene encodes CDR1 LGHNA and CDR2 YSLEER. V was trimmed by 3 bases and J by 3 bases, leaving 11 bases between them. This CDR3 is CASSQAAGYTEAFF. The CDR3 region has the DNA TGCGCCAGCAGCCAGGCCGCGGGGTACACTGAAGCTTTCTTT.

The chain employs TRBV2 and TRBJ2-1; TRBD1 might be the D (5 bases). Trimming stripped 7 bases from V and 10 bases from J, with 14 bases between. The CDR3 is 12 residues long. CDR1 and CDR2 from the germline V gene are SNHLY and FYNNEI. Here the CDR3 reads CASIGRVSEQFF. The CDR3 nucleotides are TGTGCCAGCATAGGCAGGGTCAGCGAGCAGTTCTTC.

This chain's CDR3 is CASRTGANTGELFF. DNA for the CDR3: TGTGCCAGCCGGACAGGAGCGAACACCGGGGAGCTGTTTTTT. The chain combines TRBV18 with TRBJ2-2; TRBD1 matches at 7 bases. This CDR3 has 14 amino acids. V gave up 8 bases and J gave up 0 bases; unmatched junction bases: 3. Per germline, CDR1 KGHSH and CDR2 LQKENI.

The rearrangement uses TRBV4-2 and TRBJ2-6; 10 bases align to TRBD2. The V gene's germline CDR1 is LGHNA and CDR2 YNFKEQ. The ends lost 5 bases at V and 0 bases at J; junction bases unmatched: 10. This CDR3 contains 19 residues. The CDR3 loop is CASSVQLAGSSSGANVLTF. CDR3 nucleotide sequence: TGTGCCAGCAGCGTACAACTAGCGGGATCCAGCTCTGGGGCCAACGTCCTGACTTTC.

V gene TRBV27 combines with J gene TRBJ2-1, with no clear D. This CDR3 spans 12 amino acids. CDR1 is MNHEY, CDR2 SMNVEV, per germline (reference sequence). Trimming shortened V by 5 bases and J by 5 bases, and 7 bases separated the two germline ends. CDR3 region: CASSPRNNEQFF. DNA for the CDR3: TGTGCCAGCAGTCCGCGTAACAATGAGCAGTTCTTC.

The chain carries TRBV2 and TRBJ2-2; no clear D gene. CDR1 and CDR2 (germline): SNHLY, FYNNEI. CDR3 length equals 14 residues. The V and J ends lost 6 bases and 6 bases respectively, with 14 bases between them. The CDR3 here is CASSRTAKAGELFF. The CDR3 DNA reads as TGTGCCAGCAGCCGGACGGCCAAGGCCGGGGAGCTGTTTTTT.

CDR3 nucleotides: TGTGCCAGCAGTTGGCGGCAGGGGAACTATGGCTACACCTTC. Translating it yields CASSWRQGNYGYTF. The chain is built from TRBV6-2 or TRBV6-3 and TRBJ1-2, with D possibly matching TRBD1 (6 bases). The V gene lost 4 bases and the J gene lost 2 bases, with 11 bases spanning the gap. The V gene's germline CDR1 is MNHEY and CDR2 SVGEGT. The CDR3 is 14 residues long.

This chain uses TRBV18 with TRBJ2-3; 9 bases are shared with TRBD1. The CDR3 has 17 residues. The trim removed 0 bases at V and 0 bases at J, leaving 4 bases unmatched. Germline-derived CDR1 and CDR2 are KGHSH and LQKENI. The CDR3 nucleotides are TGTGCCAGCTCACCACCGTCGGGGACAGGGAGCACAGATACGCAGTATTTT. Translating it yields CASSPPSGTGSTDTQYF.

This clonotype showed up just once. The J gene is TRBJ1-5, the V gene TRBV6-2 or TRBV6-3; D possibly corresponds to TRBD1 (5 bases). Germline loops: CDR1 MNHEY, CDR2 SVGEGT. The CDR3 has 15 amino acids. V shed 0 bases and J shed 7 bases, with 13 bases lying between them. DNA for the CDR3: TGTGCCAGCAGTTACTCGATTTCCCGGGACCAGCCCCAGCATTTT. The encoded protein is CASSYSISRDQPQHF.

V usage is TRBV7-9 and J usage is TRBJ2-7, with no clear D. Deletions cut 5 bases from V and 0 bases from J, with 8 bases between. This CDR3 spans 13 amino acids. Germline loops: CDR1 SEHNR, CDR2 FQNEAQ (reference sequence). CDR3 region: CASSEASSYEQYF. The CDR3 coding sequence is TGTGCCAGCAGCGAGGCGAGCTCCTACGAGCAGTACTTC.

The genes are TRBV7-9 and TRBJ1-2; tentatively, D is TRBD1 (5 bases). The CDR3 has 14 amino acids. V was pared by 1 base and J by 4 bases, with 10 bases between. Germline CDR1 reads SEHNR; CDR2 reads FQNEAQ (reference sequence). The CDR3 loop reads CASSLDQGGYGYTF. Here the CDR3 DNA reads TGTGCCAGCAGCTTAGATCAGGGAGGCTATGGCTACACCTTC.

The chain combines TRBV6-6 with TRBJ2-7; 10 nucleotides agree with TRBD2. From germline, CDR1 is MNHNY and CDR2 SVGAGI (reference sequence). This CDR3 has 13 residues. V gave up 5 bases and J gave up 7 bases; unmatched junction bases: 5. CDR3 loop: CASSPGTSAEQYF. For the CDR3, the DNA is TGTGCCAGCAGTCCCGGGACTAGCGCAGAGCAGTACTTC.